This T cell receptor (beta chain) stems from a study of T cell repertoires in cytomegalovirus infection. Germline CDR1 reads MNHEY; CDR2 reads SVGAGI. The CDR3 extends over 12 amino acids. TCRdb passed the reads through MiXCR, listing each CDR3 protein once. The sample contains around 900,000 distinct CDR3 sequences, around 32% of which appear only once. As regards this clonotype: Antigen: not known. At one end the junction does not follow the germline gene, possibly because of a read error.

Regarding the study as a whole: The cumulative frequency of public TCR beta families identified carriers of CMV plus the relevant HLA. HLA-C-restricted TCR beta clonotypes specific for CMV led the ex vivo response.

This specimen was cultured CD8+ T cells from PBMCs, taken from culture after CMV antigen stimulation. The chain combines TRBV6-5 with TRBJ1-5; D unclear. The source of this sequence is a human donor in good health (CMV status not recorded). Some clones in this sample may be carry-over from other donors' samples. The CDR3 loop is CATSPTDQPQHF. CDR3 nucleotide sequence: TGTGCCACCAGTCCGACGGATCAGCCCCAGCATTTT.